Sequencing of this TCR beta chain was carried out in a study of T cell changes during pregnancy in multiple sclerosis (dated 2019 in TCRdb). For the wider study: In women with multiple sclerosis, the researchers looked at how the T cell repertoire shifted as pregnancy progressed.

From its cysteine to its phenylalanine, the CDR3 spans 11 amino acids. Only the CDR3 DNA is retained, 33 bases long and in frame from the first base. As encoded in the germline V gene, CDR1 is SGHRS while CDR2 is YFSETQ. V loses 0 bases, J loses 9 bases, and the germline ends lie 4 bases apart. Concerning this clone itself: Its antigen target is currently unknown. No base-level quality is on record; no much larger clone is a single base apart.

Library preparation was by the immunoSEQ multiplex PCR assay. TCRdb limited this immuneACCESS table to in-frame rearrangements with V and J called. A share of clones is missing; checked studies link under half to unresolved V genes, and the rest is unexplained. The sample has some 120,000 clones on record, approximately 93% of them singletons. The ten largest make up roughly 6.2% of the sample. The V gene is TRBV5-1 and the J gene is TRBJ2-1, with the D gene uncertain. Sequencing was performed on peripheral blood, taken before pregnancy. This clonotype was obtained from a female donor with multiple sclerosis, enrolled in a pregnancy study. CDR3 protein: CASSLAGEQFF. The base sequence is TGCGCCAGCAGCTTGGCCGGTGAGCAGTTCTTC.